Below, 29 T cell receptor beta chains from the same sample are listed, as sequenced in a study of cytotoxic CD8 clonotypes in ibrutinib-treated CLL. Libraries were prepared by immunoSEQ multiplex PCR; TCRdb keeps only in-frame clonotypes and omits some of them. The sample contains roughly 150,000 clones, around nine tenths of which appear only once. Sample: PBMCs, taken at disease progression, from a patient treated with ibrutinib. The origin of the receptors is a human donor with chronic lymphocytic leukemia.

The J gene is TRBJ1-2, the V gene TRBV4-2; the D is unclear. This CDR3 spans 17 amino acids. V lost 0 bases to trimming and J lost 2 bases, with 16 bases between them. Germline V gene sequence: CDR1 LGHNA, CDR2 YNFKEQ. CDR3: CASSQDGLLRKNYGYTF. CDR3 nucleotide sequence: TGTGCCAGCAGCCAAGATGGTCTATTACGGAAAAACTATGGCTACACCTTC.

The chain is built from TRBV5-1 and TRBJ1-2; D not resolved. This CDR3 has 15 residues. CDR1 is SGHRS, CDR2 YFSETQ, per germline. V was pared by 2 bases and J by 6 bases, with 17 bases between. The CDR3 is CASSLGGGGRDGYTF. The CDR3, as DNA: TGCGCCAGCAGCTTAGGTGGCGGAGGAAGGGATGGCTACACCTTC.

This clone was seen once. The chain carries TRBV6-1 and TRBJ1-2; possibly TRBD1 for D (5 bases). V lost 10 bases, J lost 4 bases, and 13 bases lay in between. CDR1 is MNHNS and CDR2 is SASEGT in the germline V gene. The CDR3 has 12 residues. The CDR3 DNA reads as TGTGCCACCGACGCTGGGGCCTATGGCTACACCTTC. Its protein product is CATDAGAYGYTF.

This chain links TRBV29-1 with TRBJ2-5, with 9 bases lining up with TRBD1. Trimming removed 7 bases from V and 5 bases from J; junction bases left unmatched: 8. This CDR3 region has 13 residues. The germline V gene encodes CDR1 SQVTM and CDR2 ANQGSEA. The CDR3 region is CSAPTGGRETQYF. In nucleotides, the CDR3 is TGCAGCGCCCCGACAGGGGGTAGGGAGACCCAGTACTTC. Full variable domain (missing parts from reference TRBV29-1 and TRBJ2-5): SAVISQKPSRDICQRGTSLTIQCQVDSQVTMMFWYRQQPGQSLTLIATANQGSEATYESGFVIDKFPISRPNLTFSTLTVSNMSPEDSSIYLCSAPTGGRETQYFGPGTRLLVL.

Remarks on this clone: The junction differs from germline at one of its ends, possibly a read error. The CDR3 is CASSLGVLGDQDTQYF. The CDR3, as DNA: TGTGCCAGCAGCCTTGGGGTACTGGGGGACCAAGATACCCAGTACTTC. V and J are TRBV5-4 and TRBJ2-5; D could derive from TRBD1 or TRBD2 (5 bases each). The CDR3 runs to 16 residues. Germline V gene lookup returns CDR1 SGHNT and CDR2 YYREEE (reference sequence).

The V call is TRBV2, the J call TRBJ1-5; TRBD1 is a possible D gene (5 bases). The CDR3 covers 16 residues. Trimming shortened V by 1 base and J by 5 bases, and 15 bases separated the two germline ends. Germline V CDR1 and CDR2: SNHLY, FYNNEI. CDR3 DNA: TGTGCCAGCAGTGAAGTGGCAAGTGGGACCTATCAGCCCCAGCATTTT. Encoded protein: CASSEVASGTYQPQHF.

Here the CDR3 DNA reads TGCGCCAGCAGCTCCGTGGCAGCGGGAGGGCCGAACGAGCAGTACTTC. This sequence encodes CASSSVAAGGPNEQYF. V usage is TRBV5-1 and J usage is TRBJ2-7, with 10 nucleotides matching TRBD2. Looked up from germline, CDR1 is SGHRS and CDR2 is YFSETQ. There are 16 residues in the CDR3. Germline trimming cut 3 bases from V and 5 bases from J; bases unmatched to any gene: 11.

The chain joins TRBV11-2 to TRBJ1-4; D unclear. The germline gives CDR1 SGHAT, CDR2 FQNNGV. The ends were cut back, 1 base at V and 2 bases at J, with 5 bases in the middle. CDR3 size: 14 residues. The CDR3 nucleotides are TGTGCCAGCAGCTTAGGGTCTACTAATGAAAAACTGTTTTTT. Amino acid sequence: CASSLGSTNEKLFF.

The genes are TRBV7-2 and TRBJ1-2; TRBD1 is a possible D gene (6 bases). The CDR3 has 16 amino acids. V gave up 2 bases and J gave up 1 base, with 14 bases separating them. CDR1 and CDR2 (germline): SGHTA, FQGNSA. The CDR3 DNA reads as TGTGCCAGCAGCTTATTAGGGACACCGGATAACTATGGCTACACCTTC. Translating gives CASSLLGTPDNYGYTF.

The rearrangement uses TRBV13 and TRBJ2-5, with 9 bases lining up with TRBD2. J lost 5 bases, V lost 4 bases, and 20 bases had no gene match. From germline, CDR1 is PRHDT and CDR2 FYEKMQ (reference sequence). The CDR3 is made up of 19 amino acids. The CDR3 loop reads CASSSRQKRTSGPGETQYF. DNA for the CDR3: TGTGCCAGCAGCTCTCGACAGAAGAGAACTAGCGGGCCCGGGGAGACCCAGTACTTC.

CDR3: CASRFDPYQPQHF. CDR3 coding DNA: TGTGCCAGCAGATTTGACCCTTATCAGCCCCAGCATTTT. The chain couples TRBV27 to TRBJ1-5; D uncertain. V was pared by 6 bases and J by 5 bases, with 11 bases between. The germline V gene encodes CDR1 MNHEY and CDR2 SMNVEV (reference sequence). The CDR3 totals 13 residues.

The rearrangement uses TRBV28 and TRBJ1-5; D remains ambiguous. CDR3 length: 16 amino acids. The V end lost 1 base, the J end lost 0 bases, and 10 bases lay between the germline ends. The germline gives CDR1 MDHEN, CDR2 SYDVKM. CDR3 sequence: CASSLYKGGSNQPQHF. CDR3 nucleotide sequence: TGTGCCAGCAGTTTATACAAGGGTGGTAGCAATCAGCCCCAGCATTTT. The complete variable domain, with remaining parts taken from reference TRBV28 and TRBJ1-5, reads DVKVTQSSRYLVKRTGEKVFLECVQDMDHENMFWYRQDPGLGLRLIYFSYDVKMKEKGDIPEGYSVSREKKERFSLILESASTNQTSMYLCASSLYKGGSNQPQHFGDGTRLSIL.

This chain joins TRBV9 and TRBJ1-4, with 7 bases fitting TRBD1. The CDR3 length is 16 residues. Germline values: CDR1 SGDLS, CDR2 YYNGEE. The ends lost 3 bases at V and 0 bases at J; junction bases unmatched: 5. CDR3 region: CASSGGQIATNEKLFF. As DNA, the CDR3 is TGTGCCAGCAGCGGGGGACAGATTGCAACTAATGAAAAACTGTTTTTT.

This clone has a handful of counts. The gene calls are TRBV18 and TRBJ1-3; a weak D match, TRBD1 (5 bases). Germline V gene sequence: CDR1 KGHSH, CDR2 LQKENI. V lost 2 bases to trimming and J lost 0 bases, with 11 bases between them. The length of the CDR3 is 16 residues. The CDR3 protein is CASSPTAGTSGNTIYF. Written as DNA, the CDR3 is TGTGCCAGCTCACCAACGGCCGGGACCTCTGGAAACACCATATATTTT.

The chain couples TRBV28 to TRBJ2-1; no firm D call. This CDR3 spans 17 amino acids. CDR1 is MDHEN, CDR2 SYDVKM, per germline. The ends were cut back, 6 bases at V and 8 bases at J, with 26 bases in the middle. This CDR3 is CASSHSLLRLRGHEQFF. In DNA form, the CDR3 reads TGTGCCAGCAGCCATAGTTTGTTGAGACTCCGAGGCCATGAGCAGTTCTTC.

This clone was seen only a few times. The V gene is TRBV29-1, the J gene TRBJ1-2; 8 bases match TRBD1. Germline loops: CDR1 SQVTM, CDR2 ANQGSEA. Trimming at V came to 4 bases and at J to 6 bases, leaving 4 bases not matched to a gene. This CDR3 is built from 12 residues. The chain's CDR3 is CSVGTGGHGYTF. The CDR3 region has the DNA TGCAGCGTTGGTACAGGGGGACATGGCTACACCTTC.

This rearrangement joins TRBV19 to TRBJ2-3; 8 nucleotides align to TRBD2. The CDR3 has 14 residues. Germline loops: CDR1 LNHDA, CDR2 SQIVND (reference sequence). Trimming at V came to 7 bases and at J to 8 bases, leaving 11 bases not matched to a gene. The CDR3 nucleotides are TGTGCCAGTATGATTAGCGGGGTGCGGGGTACGCAGTATTTT. Amino acid sequence: CASMISGVRGTQYF. Looking up the rest from reference TRBV19 and TRBJ2-3 gives the full variable domain: DGGITQSPKYLFRKEGQNVTLSCEQNLNHDAMYWYRQDPGQGLRLIYYSQIVNDFQKGDIAEGYSVSREKKESFPLTVTSAQKNPTAFYLCASMISGVRGTQYFGPGTRLTVL.

This clone was counted only a few times. The V and J genes are TRBV11-3 and TRBJ1-2; D is perhaps TRBD1 (6 bases). The CDR3 runs 17 residues. In germline, CDR1 is SGHNT, CDR2 YENEEA. Between the trimmed V and J ends, which lost 3 bases and 5 bases, there was a span of 22 bases. The CDR3 DNA sequence: TGTGCCAGCAGCTTCAGGGGCGCAGGTTATGGTCAATATGGCTACACCTTC. Translation: CASSFRGAGYGQYGYTF.

This clone was observed once. The rearrangement joins TRBV5-6 to TRBJ1-4; no firm D call. There are 16 residues in the CDR3. CDR1 and CDR2 from the germline V gene are SGHDT and YYEEEE. V was pared by 0 bases and J by 5 bases, with 14 bases between. CDR3 residues: CASSLDKGRSNEKLFF. The CDR3 nucleotides read TGTGCCAGCAGCTTGGATAAGGGAAGGTCCAATGAAAAACTGTTTTTT.

This clone was seen only once. The chain combines TRBV2 with TRBJ2-7; possible D gene TRBD2, 6 bases. Germline-derived CDR1 and CDR2 are SNHLY and FYNNEI. V dropped 6 bases and J dropped 7 bases, with 13 bases sitting between them. There are 12 residues in the CDR3. The CDR3 DNA reads TGTGCCAGCAGACCAGGGAGGTGGGAGCAGTACTTC. Translation: CASRPGRWEQYF.

This clone is a singleton in its sample. The chain employs TRBV6-6 and TRBJ1-1; weak D call: TRBD1 (6 bases). CDR3 size: 14 residues. Trimming left V 4 bases short and J 6 bases short, with 15 bases between. Per the germline V gene, CDR1 is MNHNY and CDR2 is SVGAGI (reference sequence). Here the CDR3 reads CASSSGGRLPEAFF. The DNA of the CDR3 is TGTGCCAGCAGTTCCGGGGGGCGTCTACCTGAAGCTTTCTTT.

This rearrangement joins TRBV6-6 to TRBJ1-1; 8 bases agree with TRBD1. Germline CDR1 and CDR2: MNHNY and SVGAGI (reference sequence). V was pared by 0 bases and J by 7 bases, with 4 bases of the junction left unmatched. The CDR3 length is 14 residues. The CDR3 protein is CASSYSDREFEAFF. The CDR3 bases are TGTGCCAGCAGTTACTCGGACAGGGAATTTGAAGCTTTCTTT.

This clone was seen a few times. V and J are TRBV10-3 and TRBJ2-7, with TRBD1 matching 8 bases. Per the germline V gene, CDR1 is ENHRY and CDR2 is SYGVKD. The CDR3 loop spans 13 amino acids. The V and J ends lost 3 bases and 6 bases, in that order; junction bases with no gene match: 4. The CDR3 protein is CAISEPTGGEQYF. CDR3 nucleotide sequence: TGTGCCATCAGTGAACCCACAGGGGGCGAGCAGTACTTC.

The rearrangement joins TRBV2 to TRBJ2-6; TRBD1 matches 12 bases. With 6 bases clipped from V and 2 bases from J, the junction kept 5 bases outside the gene matches. Germline-derived CDR1 and CDR2 are SNHLY and FYNNEI. The CDR3 has 17 residues. The CDR3 here is CASSTGTGGAGANVLTF. The CDR3 DNA follows: TGTGCCAGCAGCACCGGGACAGGGGGCGCTGGGGCCAACGTCCTGACTTTC.

This chain links TRBV9 with TRBJ1-1, with 10 bases aligning to TRBD1. Germline CDR1 reads SGDLS; CDR2 reads YYNGEE. This CDR3 has 20 residues. V lost 4 bases and J lost 3; bases outside the gene matches: 21. The CDR3 reads CASSSERGYRDRGSHTEAFF. CDR3 coding DNA: TGTGCCAGCAGCTCCGAGAGGGGATACCGGGACAGGGGAAGTCACACTGAAGCTTTCTTT.

Details on this clone: A junction end diverges from the germline sequence, so it may reflect a read error. The chain uses TRBV19 and TRBJ2-7; TRBD2 matches at 7 bases. CDR1 and CDR2 from the germline V gene are LNHDA and SQIVND (reference sequence). The CDR3 spans 17 residues. The CDR3 protein is CASSIAASGDRSYEQYF. The CDR3 coding sequence is TGCGCCAGTAGTATAGCGGCTAGCGGAGATCGCTCCTACGAGCAGTACTTC.

The chain recombines TRBV11-2 with TRBJ2-7; TRBD2 aligns across 8 bases. From germline, CDR1 is SGHAT and CDR2 FQNNGV. This CDR3 has 17 amino acids. The J segment lost 5 bases and the V segment lost 8 bases, leaving 20 bases of the junction unmatched. The DNA of the CDR3 is TGTGCCAGCGGGACGCTGGTGGGAGCGGGAGCGGACCACGAGCAGTACTTC. It encodes CASGTLVGAGADHEQYF.

This clone was detected a few times. The chain uses TRBV7-2 and TRBJ1-2; D remains unclear. Germline V gene data show CDR1 as SGHTA and CDR2 as FQGNSA. The CDR3 has 11 amino acids. Trimming removed 4 bases from V and 9 bases from J, with 9 bases in between. The CDR3 protein is CASSSSESYTF. CDR3 bases: TGTGCCAGCAGCTCCAGCGAGAGCTACACCTTC.

The rearrangement links TRBV6-5 to TRBJ1-5, with a tentative D call TRBD1 (5 bases). CDR1 MNHEY and CDR2 SVGAGI come from the germline V gene. V gave up 6 bases and J gave up 0 bases, with 12 bases separating them. There are 15 residues in the CDR3. CDR3 DNA sequence: TGTGCCAGCAGCTATGCCGGGGGTAGCAATCAGCCCCAGCATTTT. The encoded protein is CASSYAGGSNQPQHF.